This T cell receptor (beta chain) was recorded in a study of siplizumab effects on memory and regulatory T cells (dated by TCRdb to between 2018 and 2020). Context from the whole study: The study looked at the effect of siplizumab, an anti-CD2 antibody, on alloreactive T-cell subsets in allogeneic mixed lymphocyte reactions made from human PBMCs. Overall study results and their limits: Greater diversity appeared to be present in unstimulated naive T cells than in memory T cells, and a substantial contribution to the alloresponse seemed to be made by naive cells. Because sequences below about 10^-5 frequency were poorly captured, only a minor fraction of alloreactive clones could be mapped to unstimulated subsets. Among mappable alloreactive CD4+ clones, an average Treg-derived fraction of roughly 71% was observed with siplizumab, compared with 25% to 30% in control reactions. Siplizumab significantly lowered the cumulative frequency of alloreactive sequences that could be traced to unstimulated CD4+ memory T cells. No functional confirmation was obtained for the suppressive function of proliferating Tregs from siplizumab cultures. A naive or memory phenotype could not be assigned to roughly 75-97% of proliferating CD4+ or CD8+ clones.

Measured from the cysteine to the phenylalanine, the CDR3 is 16 residues long. Solely the CDR3 DNA is kept, with 48 bases framed from the first base. Trimming removed 3 bases from V and 5 bases from J; the gene matches leave 10 bases unexplained. The germline V gene yields SGHDT for CDR1 and YYEEEE for CDR2. The library came from the immunoSEQ multiplex PCR assay. Approximately 10^5 TCR templates per sample were assayed on the deep sequencing platform. Genomic DNA extracted from sorted T cells was used for TCRbeta CDR3 sequencing. Regarding the original processing steps: Clonal analysis of TCRbeta CDR3 data was done in the R programming language. Alloreactive CD4+ and CD8+ clones were defined by comparing unstimulated samples with post-reaction CFSE-low samples. Alloreactive CD4+ clones were assigned to regulatory or non-regulatory origin by matching sequences to sorted unstimulated Treg and non-Treg repertoires. TCRdb obtained this table from immuneACCESS and retained in-frame rearrangements with V and J assigned. These tables miss some clones; where compared with another copy, unresolved V genes account for less than half of the shortfall, and the remainder is unexplained. V, J and clone size were drawn from that table, and D and trimming were deduced from the DNA. In all, the sample holds 100,000 or so clones, and around 92% of those were seen once. The ten largest clones capture approximately 0.66% of the sample.

Sorted unstimulated T cells and proliferating T cells recovered from mixed lymphocyte reactions were subjected to TCRbeta CDR3 sequencing. Fresh whole blood from fewer than twelve HLA-typed healthy donors was used to isolate PBMCs. Unstimulated CD4+ regulatory T cells were FACS-sorted to map the origin of alloreactive clones. As for this clone: It has no known antigen specificity. Base qualities are not at hand, and no much larger clone is one base apart.

The clonotype comes from a human donor in good health. The sequence joins TRBV5-6 to TRBJ2-7; TRBD1 matches 11 bases in the middle. The specimen sequenced was Tregs sorted from blood. Read as DNA, the sequence is TGTGCCAGCAGCTCGACCGGGACAGGGGGTATCGACGAGCAGTACTTC. It translates as CASSSTGTGGIDEQYF. This CDR3, with the reference TRBV5-6 and TRBJ2-7 proteins standing in past its ends, gives the full variable domain DAGVTQSPTHLIKTRGQQVTLRCSPKSGHDTVSWYQQALGQGPQFIFQYYEEEERQRGNFPDRFSGHQFPNYSSELNVNALLLGDSALYLCASSSTGTGGIDEQYFGPGTRLTVT.